This entry lists 31 T cell receptor beta chains sequenced from one sample in a study of spatial heterogeneity in lung cancer. Time point here: sample taken at primary tumor resection. Tumor, nontumor lung or frozen PBMC supplied whole RNA that was sequenced unsorted. TCRdb reanalysed the 5' RACE reads using MiXCR and keeps one entry per CDR3 protein. This table has 4,000 to 5,500 distinct CDR3 sequences, about 18% appearing once. This sample comprised normal lung tissue next to the tumor, obtained at surgery. These receptors all come from a male donor with early-stage non-small cell lung cancer.

With regard to this clonotype: This beta chain is an off-target read within a library intended for alpha chains, so its frequency means little. The rearrangement uses TRBV5-1 and TRBJ2-7; TRBD1 is a possible D gene (6 bases). Per germline, CDR1 SGHRS and CDR2 YFSETQ. With 0 bases removed from V and 1 base from J, the gap between germline ends came to 11 bases. There are 15 residues in the CDR3. The CDR3 protein is CASSLATGKSYEQYF. For the CDR3, the DNA is TGCGCCAGCAGCTTGGCTACAGGGAAGTCCTACGAGCAGTACTTC.

This clonotype is termed medium-sized. This beta chain turned up in a library designed for alpha chains; as an off-target read, its abundance says little. The chain employs TRBV23-1 and TRBJ2-7; 9 bases match TRBD2. TRBV23-1 is an ORF for which the function is uncertain. CDR3 length: 19 amino acids. V dropped 6 bases and J dropped 2; count of bases not matched to a gene: 20. The CDR3 region is CASRPPSGTNQHTPYEQYF. For the CDR3, the DNA is TGCGCCAGCAGGCCTCCTAGCGGGACAAATCAACACACTCCCTACGAGCAGTACTTC.

About this clonotype itself: The library was designed around alpha chains, so this beta chain is a stray read whose abundance carries little weight. The V gene is TRBV6-2 or TRBV6-3, the J gene TRBJ1-5; D is undetermined. Germline CDR1 and CDR2: MNHEY and SVGEGT. This CDR3 spans 11 amino acids. With 4 bases removed from V and 12 bases from J, the gap between germline ends came to 10 bases. CDR3 nucleotide sequence: TGTGCCAGCAGTTCGTTCCTGATCCAGCATTTT. Translated, it gives CASSSFLIQHF.

Of note for this clonotype: This beta chain is a stray read from a library made for alpha chains; its abundance is not meaningful. The rearrangement joins TRBV6-5 to TRBJ1-1; 8 bases fit TRBD1. This CDR3 contains 14 residues. After removal of 8 bases from V and 5 bases from J, the junction contained 10 bases not matched to a gene. Germline CDR1 and CDR2: MNHEY and SVGAGI. This chain's CDR3 is CASLTRGLGTEAFF. The CDR3 region has the DNA TGTGCCAGCCTTACCAGGGGGCTTGGGACTGAAGCTTTCTTT.

This clonotype was counted many times. This beta chain slipped into a library made for alpha chains as a stray read, so its size is not meaningful. The rearrangement joins TRBV28 to TRBJ1-2; no clear D. Germline CDR1 and CDR2: MDHEN and SYDVKM. The CDR3 contains 13 residues. V was pared by 6 bases and J by 7 bases, with 15 bases between. The CDR3 loop reads CASSHRAAGGYTF. For the CDR3, the DNA is TGTGCCAGCAGCCACCGGGCCGCCGGTGGCTACACCTTC.

By share, this clonotype counts as medium-sized. This beta chain came through as a stray read in a library set up for alpha chains, and its size says little. The V and J genes are TRBV2 and TRBJ2-4; 9 bases are a match to TRBD1. V lost 4 bases and J lost 6; bases outside the gene matches: 1. Per germline, CDR1 SNHLY and CDR2 FYNNEI. This CDR3 has 13 amino acids. The chain's CDR3 is CASSGQGGNIQYF. In DNA, the CDR3 is TGTGCCAGCAGTGGACAGGGGGGAAACATTCAGTACTTC.

The sample holds many counts of this clonotype. This beta chain is off target for a library built for alpha chains, so its abundance means little. The chain recombines TRBV20-1 with TRBJ2-1; a weak D match, TRBD2 (7 bases). CDR3 length: 17 residues. CDR1 and CDR2 from the germline V gene are DFQATT and SNEGSKA (reference sequence). Deletions cut 0 bases from V and 0 bases from J, with 15 bases between. The CDR3 nucleotides are TGCAGTGCTAGAGATCTCCGCGGGGGCAGCTCCTACAATGAGCAGTTCTTC. Protein product: CSARDLRGGSSYNEQFF.

In this sample, this clonotype is medium-sized (0.01 to 0.1%). This beta chain slipped into a library made for alpha chains as a stray read, so its size is not meaningful. The rearrangement joins TRBV5-1 to TRBJ1-1, with D unresolved. The CDR3 has 14 residues. Germline V gene data show CDR1 as SGHRS and CDR2 as YFSETQ. V gave up 5 bases and J gave up 0 bases, with 11 bases separating them. The CDR3 DNA reads as TGCGCCAGCAGGGATCGACACATGAACACTGAAGCTTTCTTT. Amino acid sequence: CASRDRHMNTEAFF.

By sample share, this clonotype is medium-sized. This beta chain came through as a stray read in a library set up for alpha chains, and its size says little. This chain joins TRBV6-5 and TRBJ2-5; possible D gene TRBD2, 5 bases. This CDR3 is built from 13 residues. Between the trimmed V and J ends, which lost 6 bases and 3 bases, there was a span of 11 bases. Germline CDR1 MNHEY, CDR2 SVGAGI. The CDR3, as DNA: TGTGCCAGCAGAGGACTGGCCAAAGAGACCCAGTACTTC. Its translation is CASRGLAKETQYF.

This clonotype is labeled medium-sized. With the library built for alpha chains, this beta chain is off target and its frequency is not meaningful. This chain joins TRBV23-1 and TRBJ2-7; 9 bases are a match to TRBD1. TRBV23-1 is an open reading frame, and its role is uncertain. The CDR3 sequence is 15 residues long. V was clipped by 3 bases and J by 2 bases; unmatched bases: 5. The DNA of the CDR3 is TGCGCCAGCAGTCACCGAGGACAGGGGACCTACGAGCAGTACGTC. This encodes CASSHRGQGTYEQYV.

This clonotype was seen a handful of times. Sequence at one end of the junction differs from germline and may be a read error. This beta chain slipped into a library made for alpha chains as a stray read, so its size is not meaningful. This chain joins TRBV5-1 and TRBJ2-1; 9 bases match TRBD2. Germline V lookup: CDR1 SGHRS, CDR2 YFSETQ. The length of the CDR3 is 14 residues. Here the CDR3 reads CPSRTGLALNEQFF. The CDR3 coding sequence is TGCCCCAGCAGAACGGGACTAGCACTCAATGAGCAGTTCTTC.

This clonotype is deemed large (0.1 to 1%). Since the library was made to target alpha chains, this beta chain is a stray read and its abundance is not meaningful. The V gene is TRBV9, the J gene TRBJ2-1, with 12 positions matching TRBD2. This CDR3 has 16 amino acids. Looked up from germline, CDR1 is SGDLS and CDR2 is YYNGEE. V gave up 4 bases and J gave up 7 bases; unmatched junction bases: 9. The CDR3 coding sequence is TGTGCCAGCAGCTCTCGGACTAGCGGGGTAAAGAATGAGCAGTTCTTC. Amino acids: CASSSRTSGVKNEQFF.

By its share, this clonotype is medium-sized. A junction end diverges from the germline sequence, so it may reflect a read error. The size of this beta chain means little, since it is a stray read in a library made for alpha chains. The V call is TRBV3-1, the J call TRBJ1-2, with D possibly being TRBD1 (5 bases). CDR3 length: 13 amino acids. The V gene's germline CDR1 is LGHDT and CDR2 YNNKEL (reference sequence). For the CDR3, the DNA is TGTGCCAGCCGCCAAGGCGAGGGGAATGGCTACACCTTC. The encoded protein is CASRQGEGNGYTF.

By share, this clonotype ranks as medium-sized (0.01 to 0.1%). The library was prepared for alpha chains; this beta chain is a stray read, so its frequency means little. The chain is built from TRBV11-2 and TRBJ2-4, with TRBD2 identical over 12 bases. This CDR3 has 19 amino acids. Germline CDR1 and CDR2: SGHAT and FQNNGV. V was pared by 7 bases and J by 1 base, with 14 bases of the junction left unmatched. The CDR3 reads CASTPSGLAGRTAKNIQYF. As DNA, the CDR3 is TGTGCCAGCACCCCTAGTGGACTAGCGGGGCGTACGGCCAAAAACATTCAGTACTTC.

This clonotype occurred a few times. Because the library targeted alpha chains, this beta chain is an off-target read whose size means little. The gene calls are TRBV7-9 and TRBJ2-1; 11 nucleotides match TRBD2. This CDR3 spans 16 amino acids. Germline CDR1 reads SEHNR; CDR2 reads FQNEAQ (reference sequence). With 5 bases clipped from V and 5 bases from J, the junction kept 8 bases outside the gene matches. The CDR3 DNA follows: TGTGCCAGCAGCCAGGATCTAGCGGGGGGCCACAATGAGCAGTTCTTC. This translates into CASSQDLAGGHNEQFF.

This clonotype was seen ten or more times. Compared with germline, one end of the junction differs, possibly owing to a read error. As an off-target read in a library built for alpha chains, this beta chain has a frequency of little significance. This rearrangement joins TRBV6-5 to TRBJ1-1; D call uncertain. This CDR3 comprises 11 residues. Germline V CDR1 and CDR2: MNHEY, SVGAGI. CDR3 DNA sequence: TGTGCCAGTCACACTAACACTGAAGCTTTTTTT. It codes for CASHTNTEAFF.

In this sample, this clonotype is medium-sized. This beta chain was picked up by a library intended for alpha chains and is off target, so its count carries little meaning. The chain couples TRBV20-1 to TRBJ2-7, with 10 bases lining up with TRBD1. The germline V gene has CDR1 DFQATT and CDR2 SNEGSKA (reference sequence). V lost 3 bases, J lost 9 bases, and 5 bases stayed unmatched. CDR3 size: 12 residues. As DNA, the CDR3 is TGCAGTGCTAGGGGACAGGGGACGGTGCAGTACGTC. The encoded protein is CSARGQGTVQYV.

This clonotype is medium-sized within its sample. For a library built for alpha chains, this beta chain is a stray read; little rests on its size. The chain has TRBV6-1 and TRBJ2-5; D may be TRBD1 or TRBD2 (5 bases each). Germline assignment: CDR1 MNHNS and CDR2 SASEGT. Trimming took off 5 bases at V and 0 bases at J, with 22 bases between the two ends. The CDR3 contains 18 residues. The CDR3 sequence is CASSKTAFPTMYQETQYF. The DNA of the CDR3 is TGTGCCAGCAGTAAGACAGCGTTCCCGACTATGTACCAAGAGACCCAGTACTTC.

This clonotype was found a few times. Since the library was made to target alpha chains, this beta chain is a stray read and its abundance is not meaningful. The V and J genes are TRBV11-3 and TRBJ2-3; D is uncertain. Germline lookup yields CDR1 SGHNT and CDR2 YENEEA. This CDR3 is built from 17 residues. The V gene lost 5 bases and the J gene lost 2 bases, with 20 bases spanning the gap. The CDR3 sequence is CASSLRQDWYFTDTQYF. The CDR3 DNA sequence: TGTGCCAGCAGCCTCCGACAAGACTGGTACTTCACAGATACGCAGTATTTT.

As for this clonotype: Since the library was made to target alpha chains, this beta chain is a stray read and its abundance is not meaningful. This chain links TRBV6-1 with TRBJ1-1, with unresolved D. CDR1 is MNHNS and CDR2 is SASEGT in the germline V gene. The length of the CDR3 is 14 residues. V lost 4 bases, J lost 1 base, and 10 bases lay in between. CDR3 protein: CASSATISNTEAFF. In DNA, the CDR3 is TGTGCCAGCAGTGCTACGATCTCGAACACTGAAGCTTTCTTT.

In its sample, this clonotype ranks as medium-sized. Little can be read into the size of this beta chain, an off-target read in a library designed for alpha chains. The rearrangement joins TRBV7-2 to TRBJ2-7, with no clear D. Germline lookup yields CDR1 SGHTA and CDR2 FQGNSA. The CDR3 contains 15 residues. Trimming removed 1 base from V and 5 bases from J, with 15 bases in between. CDR3 coding DNA: TGTGCCAGCAGCTTAGATTTGAGAGGCAAAGACGAGCAGTACTTC. It yields the protein CASSLDLRGKDEQYF.

This clonotype has just a few counts. A library prepared for alpha chains yielded this beta chain as an off-target read; its size is of little meaning. The gene calls are TRBV28 and TRBJ2-3; D not resolved. The germline V and J ends were trimmed by 2 bases and 3 bases, with 6 bases remaining between them. Germline CDR1 MDHEN, CDR2 SYDVKM. The CDR3 spans 13 residues. DNA of the CDR3: TGTGCCAGCAGTTTAGCGCGTACAGATACGCAGTATTTT. Residues: CASSLARTDTQYF.

In its sample, this clonotype ranks as large. Since it is a stray read in a library aimed at alpha chains, this beta chain has a size that is not meaningful. The CDR3 DNA follows: TGCGCCAGCATTCGGGTCGAAGATTTGTCGGACATCCCCGGTTTCTACGAGCAGTACTTC. It yields the protein CASIRVEDLSDIPGFYEQYF. V is TRBV23-1 and J is TRBJ2-7; D might be TRBD1 (5 bases). TRBV23-1 is an ORF, with its function uncertain. Trimming stripped 7 bases from V and 3 bases from J, with 34 bases between. This CDR3 is built from 20 residues.

This clonotype rates as medium-sized. This beta chain represents an off-target read in a library built for alpha chains; its size is of limited meaning. The rearrangement links TRBV27 to TRBJ1-1, with 7 bases aligning to TRBD1. Trimming took 3 bases from V and 8 from J; bases not matched to a gene: 6. The CDR3 has 13 residues. CDR1 and CDR2 from the germline V gene are MNHEY and SMNVEV (reference sequence). Here the CDR3 DNA reads TGTGCCAGCAGTTTCGGAGGGGGACAGGAAGCTTTCTTT. This encodes CASSFGGGQEAFF.

This clonotype counts as medium-sized. As an off-target read in a library built for alpha chains, this beta chain has a frequency of little significance. This chain uses TRBV5-1 with TRBJ2-3; TRBD2 agrees at 10 bases. Germline V gene sequence: CDR1 SGHRS, CDR2 YFSETQ. This CDR3 has 16 residues. V dropped 0 bases and J dropped 2; count of bases not matched to a gene: 3. CDR3 bases: TGCGCCAGCAGCTTGGCTCTAGCGGGAGACACAGATACGCAGTATTTT. Its protein is CASSLALAGDTDTQYF.

On this clonotype: The library was designed around alpha chains, so this beta chain is a stray read whose abundance carries little weight. This chain connects TRBV7-9 to TRBJ2-1; 11 bases are a match to TRBD1. Germline lookup yields CDR1 SEHNR and CDR2 FQNEAQ (reference sequence). The CDR3 length is 15 residues. V trimming: 5 bases; J trimming: 7 bases; junction bases outside the gene matches: 7. This CDR3 is CASSPGQGAWNEQFF. The CDR3 nucleotides read TGTGCCAGCAGCCCTGGACAGGGGGCCTGGAATGAGCAGTTCTTC.

Within the sample, this clonotype is medium-sized (0.01 to 0.1%). With the library built for alpha chains, this beta chain is off target and its frequency is not meaningful. The chain joins TRBV12-3 or TRBV12-4 to TRBJ2-2; D unresolved. Between the trimmed V and J ends, which lost 5 bases and 3 bases, there was a span of 13 bases. The CDR3 runs to 15 residues. The DNA for the CDR3 is TGTGCCAGCAGTCCCCGATTAGCAGACACCGGGGAGCTGTTTTTT. Amino acids: CASSPRLADTGELFF.

By proportion, this clonotype is medium-sized. The size of this beta chain means little, since it is a stray read in a library made for alpha chains. V is TRBV20-1 and J is TRBJ2-2, with 8 bases that match TRBD2. With V trimmed by 1 base and J by 5 bases, 6 bases remained unmatched. In germline, CDR1 is DFQATT, CDR2 SNEGSKA (reference sequence). The CDR3 length is 15 residues. The CDR3 is CSARVLAGLTGELFF. CDR3 DNA: TGCAGTGCTAGAGTTCTAGCGGGTTTAACCGGGGAGCTGTTTTTT.

This clonotype qualifies as medium-sized (0.01 to 0.1%). This beta chain appears as a stray read in a library generated for alpha chains; its size is not informative. The J gene is TRBJ2-1, the V gene TRBV2, with a possible D match to TRBD2 (6 bases). The CDR3 is made up of 16 amino acids. Germline values: CDR1 SNHLY, CDR2 FYNNEI. Trimming took off 1 base at V and 4 bases at J, with 14 bases between the two ends. The CDR3 loop is CASSEGGTRPYNEQFF. The CDR3 DNA is TGTGCCAGCAGTGAAGGAGGGACTCGACCGTACAATGAGCAGTTCTTC.

By share, this clonotype ranks as medium-sized. As an off-target read in a library built for alpha chains, this beta chain has a frequency of little significance. This rearrangement joins TRBV7-2 to TRBJ2-7; 11 bases align to TRBD1. CDR3 length: 15 amino acids. Germline V CDR1 and CDR2: SGHTA, FQGNSA. V was pared by 0 bases and J by 7 bases, with 5 bases of the junction left unmatched. The CDR3 DNA follows: TGTGCCAGCAGCTTAGCAGGACAGGGGGCGGGAGAGCAGTACTTC. As protein: CASSLAGQGAGEQYF.

By sample share, this clonotype is medium-sized. The library was prepared for alpha chains; this beta chain is a stray read, so its frequency means little. The chain has TRBV12-3 or TRBV12-4 and TRBJ2-5; 7 bases line up with TRBD1. V lost 3 bases to trimming and J lost 5 bases; unmatched junction nucleotides: 6. The CDR3 totals 14 residues. The CDR3 reads CASSFSVGGETQYF. The CDR3 DNA follows: TGTGCCAGCAGTTTCTCAGTAGGGGGCGAGACCCAGTACTTC.